This T cell receptor beta chain emerged from a study of T cell clonotyping in hematopoietic cell transplantation. Regarding the study as a whole: After transplant, recipient diversity fell while pathologically expanded clonotypes grew through day 180.

This CDR3 comprises 15 residues. Between the trimmed V and J ends, which lost 3 bases and 4 bases, there was a span of 16 bases. CDR1 and CDR2 (germline): MGHDK, SYGVNS. Recipient blood drawn about 28 days pretransplant and days 30, 100, 180 after. About this clone: Its antigen is still unknown.

Assay: immunoSEQ multiplex PCR; the TCRdb copy retains only in-frame clones and omits some. Seen here are nearly 9,500 clones, 95% to 97% observed once, and the top ten hold 2% to 2.5%. V is TRBV25-1 and J is TRBJ2-7, with D perhaps assigned TRBD1 or TRBD2 (7 bases each). The source is a male patient between 55 and 70 years old who had an allogeneic stem cell transplant from a related donor, so the T cells may come from the graft donor. Some clones in this sample may be carry-over from other donors' samples. This specimen was peripheral blood mononuclear cells, taken 100 days after allogeneic stem cell transplant. The CDR3 bases are TGTGCCAGCAGTGATAACAGGGGAGGGGGTTACGAGCAGTACTTC. Translating it yields CASSDNRGGGYEQYF.